This T cell receptor (beta chain) was captured by sequencing in a study of cytomegalovirus exposure and HLA in healthy donors. Findings and limits, study-wide: When a later analysis was performed, an Asian-associated ancestry cluster reportedly had fewer N-insertions than the approximately 690-donor mean. Trimming of TCR beta V- and J-genes showed a link, identified in a later analysis, to a missense DCLRE1C variant.

Germline V gives CDR1 MDHEN, CDR2 SYDVKM. The CDR3 has 14 amino acids. V lost 2 bases and J 2 bases, leaving 9 bases between the germline ends. PCR used 60 Vbeta primers and 13 Jbeta primers. The repertoire was sequenced with immunoSEQ multiplex PCR; TCRdb's copy has only in-frame clones and lacks some. Here the sample table reports 70,000 or so clones. Points on this clone: Its antigen is still unknown.

The sequencing sample was made of PBMCs. The sequence was collected from a man aged 35 to 55 in good health and CMV-seronegative. The V gene is TRBV28, the J gene TRBJ2-5, with a tentative D call TRBD2 (5 bases). The CDR3 DNA reads as TGTGCCAGCAGTTTACTAGCCGGGCAAGAGACCCAGTACTTC. Its translation is CASSLLAGQETQYF.